This T cell receptor (beta chain) was identified during a study of T-cell reconstitution after alpha-beta-depleted transplantation in children. Study-level findings and limits: After transplant, high TCRbeta diversity at day 60 in some patients arose from surviving recipient T cells and thymic progenitors. Newly produced T cells mostly provided counts and TCRbeta diversity after one year, as hyperexpanded clones declined.

As regards this clonotype: Its specificity is not known.

Unique molecular identifiers were incorporated into the prepared TCRbeta library. Each CDR3 protein gets one entry after TCRdb re-called the PCR reads with MiXCR. The sample includes about 300,000 distinct CDR3 sequences, around a tenth seen only once; the top ten take over 6%. The CDR3 is 16 residues long. Germline CDR1 is KGHSH and CDR2 is LQKENI. Losses at the gene ends were 3 bases for V and 7 bases for J; bases not matched to a gene: 9. The specimen comprised PBMCs, sampled before TCRalphabeta/CD19-depleted stem cell transplant. The chain has TRBV18 and TRBJ2-5; 12 nucleotides align to TRBD1. The TCR was taken from a boy less than two years old with acute myeloid leukemia, due to receive a stem cell transplant. Here the CDR3 reads CASSPEGQGALGTQYF. CDR3 sequence (DNA): TGTGCCAGCTCACCGGAGGGACAGGGGGCCCTCGGGACCCAGTACTTC.